These T cell receptor beta chains were read from a single sample in a study of cytomegalovirus exposure and HLA in healthy donors. This table comes from immunoSEQ multiplex PCR, and its TCRdb copy is limited to in-frame clones, with some not included. Seen here are some 110,000 clones, around 75% observed once, and the top ten hold more than 4.5%. Specimen: PBMCs. The receptors were gathered from a man between 60 and 70 years old in good health and CMV-seropositive. The CDR3 runs from the conserved cysteine through the conserved F or W. Each record gives: CDR3 protein, CDR3 DNA, CDR3 length, J gene, V gene, D gene, clone size. The D gene is left open where the match is weak. Size is omitted from some rows. Given values are once, few, many or a class for expanded clones.

CSVDSRGGYTF	TGCAGCGTTGACTCCCGGGGGGGCTACACCTTC	11	TRBJ1-2	TRBV29-1	-	-
CAIALTGRLDQPQHF	TGTGCCATCGCTCTGACAGGGAGGTTGGATCAGCCCCAGCATTTT	15	TRBJ1-5	TRBV6-5	TRBD1	-
CASSLLGAPYEQYF	TGTGCCAGCAGTTTATTGGGGGCACCCTACGAGCAGTACTTC	14	TRBJ2-7	TRBV28	-	-
CASSQDRDSWKEKLFF	TGCGCCAGCAGCCAAGATAGGGACAGCTGGAAGGAAAAACTGTTTTTT	16	TRBJ1-4	TRBV4-1	TRBD1	few
CASSYTGDTEAFF	TGTGCCAGCAGTTATACAGGGGATACTGAAGCTTTCTTT	13	TRBJ1-1	TRBV7-2	TRBD1	-
CAISESTGDRVYEQYF	TGTGCCATCAGTGAGTCGACAGGGGACAGGGTTTACGAGCAGTACTTC	16	TRBJ2-7	TRBV10-3	TRBD1	-
CASSQRQGPDTQYF	TGCGCCAGCAGCCAGCGACAGGGTCCAGATACGCAGTATTTT	14	TRBJ2-3	TRBV4-1	TRBD1	-
CASSERRLAGVLPYEQYF	TGCGCCAGCAGTGAGAGGCGGCTAGCGGGGGTTCTTCCCTACGAGCAGTACTTC	18	TRBJ2-7	TRBV10-2	TRBD2	-
CASSPVWRGETQYF	TGTGCCAGCAGCCCAGTATGGAGGGGTGAGACCCAGTACTTC	14	TRBJ2-5	TRBV7-2	-	-
CASSLLAGEFETQYF	TGTGCCAGCAGCCTCTTAGCGGGGGAGTTTGAGACCCAGTACTTC	15	TRBJ2-5	TRBV5-4	TRBD2	few
CASSLRQGLGSNQPQHF	TGTGCCAGCAGTTTAAGACAGGGGCTTGGTAGCAATCAGCCCCAGCATTTT	17	TRBJ1-5	TRBV28	TRBD1	few
CASRQGTGGNTEAFF	TGCGCCAGCAGGCAAGGGACAGGGGGCAACACTGAAGCTTTCTTT	15	TRBJ1-1	TRBV5-1	TRBD1	-
CASSLEGQGGSDTQYF	TGTGCCAGCAGCTTAGAAGGACAGGGGGGCTCAGATACGCAGTATTTT	16	TRBJ2-3	TRBV7-2	TRBD1	-
CASSVEAGDLDTQYF	TGTGCCAGCAGCGTAGAAGCGGGGGATTTAGATACGCAGTATTTT	15	TRBJ2-3	TRBV9	TRBD2	few
CASSRSPGELFF	TGCGCCAGCAGTAGAAGCCCCGGGGAGCTGTTTTTT	12	TRBJ2-2	TRBV10-1	-	once
CASRRVPHTGELFF	TGCGCCAGCAGAAGAGTTCCACACACCGGGGAGCTGTTTTTT	14	TRBJ2-2	TRBV5-1	-	-
CASSAGTGGTNYGYTF	TGTGCCAGCAGCGCCGGGACAGGGGGCACTAACTATGGCTACACCTTC	16	TRBJ1-2	TRBV9	TRBD1	few
CASSSTGTANTEAFF	TGTGCCAGCAGTTCGACCGGGACAGCGAACACTGAAGCTTTCTTT	15	TRBJ1-1	TRBV6-1	TRBD1	few
CASSLLAYNEQFF	TGTGCCAGCAGCTTACTAGCTTACAATGAGCAGTTCTTC	13	TRBJ2-1	TRBV11-3	-	few
CASSPRDSGYNSPLHF	TGTGCCAGCAGCCCCCGAGACAGTGGTTATAATTCACCCCTCCACTTT	16	TRBJ1-6	TRBV5-5	-	few
CASSLRRGGFSEQFF	TGTGCCAGCAGCTTAAGGCGGGGGGGCTTTAGTGAGCAGTTCTTC	15	TRBJ2-1	TRBV5-8	TRBD2	once
CATSRGLSTDTQYF	TGTGCCACCAGCAGGGGGCTGAGCACAGATACGCAGTATTTT	14	TRBJ2-3	TRBV15	-	few
CASSLAVSGTRTDTQYF	TGTGCCAGCAGCTTGGCGGTTAGCGGGACTCGCACAGATACGCAGTATTTT	17	TRBJ2-3	TRBV5-4	TRBD2	-
CASSVDRVANYGYTF	TGCGCCAGCAGTGTCGACAGGGTTGCCAACTATGGCTACACCTTC	15	TRBJ1-2	TRBV6-1	TRBD1	-
CASSNRGTGEHTQYF	TGTGCCAGCAGTAACCGTGGGACAGGGGAACATACGCAGTATTTT	15	TRBJ2-3	TRBV6-5	TRBD1	few
CASSFDAGNTEAFF	TGTGCCAGTTCGTTCGATGCAGGAAACACTGAAGCTTTCTTT	14	TRBJ1-1	TRBV2	-	few
CASSLTGGGYTF	TGTGCCAGCAGCCTGACAGGGGGCGGCTACACCTTC	12	TRBJ1-2	TRBV5-8	TRBD1	-
CASSRRTGNQPQHF	TGTGCCAGTAGTAGGAGGACAGGGAATCAGCCCCAGCATTTT	14	TRBJ1-5	TRBV19	TRBD1	-
CASSPGSNEQFF	TGTGCCAGCTCACCAGGGAGTAATGAGCAGTTCTTC	12	TRBJ2-1	TRBV18	-	-
CAWARGMNTEAFF	TGTGCCTGGGCCAGGGGAATGAACACTGAAGCTTTCTTT	13	TRBJ1-1	TRBV30	-	-
CASSVDQGPHSPLHF	TGTGCCAGCAGCGTAGACCAGGGCCCACATTCACCCCTCCACTTT	15	TRBJ1-6	TRBV9	-	-
CASSPLAGAQETQYF	TGTGCCAGCAGTCCTCTAGCGGGGGCCCAAGAGACCCAGTACTTC	15	TRBJ2-5	TRBV6-5	TRBD2	-
CASSLVAQGKATAGYTF	TGCGCCAGCAGCTTGGTCGCTCAGGGAAAGGCGACGGCTGGCTACACCTTC	17	TRBJ1-2	TRBV5-1	-	-
CASSTAGGGPGNTIYF	TGTGCCAGCAGCACTGCAGGGGGTGGGCCTGGAAACACCATATATTTT	16	TRBJ1-3	TRBV5-6	TRBD1	-
CASSLTGDGYEQYF	TGTGCCAGCAGTTTAACAGGGGACGGCTACGAGCAGTACTTC	14	TRBJ2-7	TRBV28	TRBD1	-
CASSTSPNYGYTF	TGTGCCAGCAGCACCAGTCCTAACTATGGCTACACCTTC	13	TRBJ1-2	TRBV9	-	-
CASSLVRGPPEAFF	TGTGCCAGCAGCTTAGTCAGGGGGCCTCCTGAAGCTTTCTTT	14	TRBJ1-1	TRBV11-2	TRBD1	-